One sample yielded the 4 T cell receptor beta chains listed below, sequenced in a study of blood T cell repertoires in COVID-19. Some clones are missing from TCRdb's copy, which holds only in-frame ones; the method was immunoSEQ multiplex PCR. The sample comprises about 430,000 clones, about 87% of which are singletons, and about 0.91% rests with the top ten. Sequenced material: peripheral blood. The receptors originated from a man between 18 and 35 years old with COVID-19, enrolled during active disease.

The chain links TRBV7-6 to TRBJ2-2, with 8 bases fitting TRBD2. The germline CDR1 and CDR2 sequences are SGHVS and FNYEAQ. The CDR3 totals 16 residues. The trim removed 5 bases at V and 2 bases at J, leaving 7 bases unmatched. This CDR3 reads CASSATSGANTGELFF. In nucleotides, the CDR3 is TGTGCCAGCAGCGCCACTAGCGGAGCTAACACCGGGGAGCTGTTTTTT.

In its sample, this clone was seen a few times. CDR3 DNA sequence: TGTGCCAGCAGCCGATCCCCGGTGGACGAGCAGTACTTC. The encoded protein is CASSRSPVDEQYF. The chain employs TRBV12-3 or TRBV12-4 and TRBJ2-7; D is undetermined. The CDR3 runs to 13 residues. Trimming removed 6 bases from V and 5 bases from J, with 14 bases in between.

As concerns this clone: At the DNA level, this CDR3 is encoded by other sequences in the same sample as well. The CDR3 protein is CASSQRGYGYTF. CDR3 nucleotide sequence: TGTGCCAGCAGCCAACGGGGGTATGGCTACACCTTC. The chain combines TRBV3-1 (or the pseudogene TRBV3-2) with TRBJ1-2, with D perhaps TRBD1 (5 bases). The germline V and J ends were trimmed by 2 bases and 5 bases, with 6 bases remaining between them. The CDR3 spans 12 residues. CDR1 and CDR2 from the germline V gene are LGHDT and YNNKEL (reference sequence).

The chain combines TRBV2 with TRBJ2-1; the D gene is possibly TRBD2 (6 bases). The germline CDR1 and CDR2 sequences are SNHLY and FYNNEI. V was shortened by 4 bases and J by 2 bases, with 18 bases between the two germline ends. The CDR3 consists of 17 residues. The CDR3 sequence: CASSGVLTRGPYNEQFF. CDR3 bases: TGTGCCAGCAGTGGAGTCTTGACTAGAGGGCCCTACAATGAGCAGTTCTTC.